What follows is one T cell receptor beta chain and its context. The target antigen is unknown. The data originate from a study of T cells after yellow fever vaccination. TCRdb re-called the 5' RACE reads with MiXCR, one entry per CDR3 protein. The sample has 280,000 or so distinct CDR3 sequences; approximately 10% are singletons. The ends lost 4 bases at V and 4 bases at J; junction bases unmatched: 6. From germline, CDR1 is LGHDT and CDR2 YNNKEL (reference sequence). The CDR3 has 14 amino acids. Findings and limits, study-wide: Subsequent to the booster, the majority of primary-vaccination clones reappeared (around 96% CD4, around 85% CD8).

The sample consisted of CD4+ T cells sorted from PBMCs, taken 5 days after the yellow fever booster vaccination. This chain joins TRBV3-1 and TRBJ1-2; 7 bases match TRBD1. This receptor was identified in a man between 18 and 29 years old who received the YFV17D yellow fever vaccine. The CDR3 DNA reads TGTGCCAGCAGCCGGACAGGTCCGCCCTATGGCTACACCTTC. Its protein product is CASSRTGPPYGYTF.